These 26 T cell receptor beta chains came from one sample sequenced in a study of blood T cell repertoires in COVID-19. TCRdb keeps only in-frame clones here, not all; method: immunoSEQ multiplex PCR. The sample contains 400,000 to 450,000 clones, roughly 89% of which appear only once. The sequencing input was peripheral blood. The source of these receptors is a woman aged 25 to 45 with active or convalescent COVID-19.

This clone was seen at least ten times. The chain combines TRBV19 with TRBJ2-3, with D perhaps matching TRBD2 (5 bases). V lost 4 bases, J lost 1 base, and 15 bases lay in between. The CDR3 consists of 16 residues. Germline V CDR1 and CDR2: LNHDA, SQIVND (reference sequence). CDR3 nucleotides: TGTGCCAGTAGTAGAGGCGACGGAGGTGGCACAGATACGCAGTATTTT. It specifies CASSRGDGGGTDTQYF. Together with reference TRBV19 and TRBJ2-3, the CDR3 gives the full variable domain: DGGITQSPKYLFRKEGQNVTLSCEQNLNHDAMYWYRQDPGQGLRLIYYSQIVNDFQKGDIAEGYSVSREKKESFPLTVTSAQKNPTAFYLCASSRGDGGGTDTQYFGPGTRLTVL.

The genes are TRBV19 and TRBJ1-5; unclear D gene. Per the germline V gene, CDR1 is LNHDA and CDR2 is SQIVND (reference sequence). This CDR3 contains 12 residues. V lost 7 bases and J 7 bases, leaving 11 bases between the germline ends. CDR3 DNA sequence: TGTGCCAGTAATGACAATCGGCAGCCCCAGCATTTT. The encoded protein is CASNDNRQPQHF.

In its sample, this clone was seen once. The chain employs TRBV19 and TRBJ1-3; possibly TRBD1 for D (5 bases). Per germline, CDR1 LNHDA and CDR2 SQIVND (reference sequence). With 4 bases removed from V and 7 bases from J, the gap between germline ends came to 17 bases. The CDR3 is 15 amino acids. DNA of the CDR3: TGTGCCAGTAGTAACCCCTGGGCAGGGCGCAACACCATATATTTT. Encoded protein: CASSNPWAGRNTIYF.

This clone was seen only a few times. This chain joins TRBV29-1 and TRBJ1-2; 9 bases align to TRBD1. CDR1 is SQVTM and CDR2 is ANQGSEA in the germline V gene. The V gene end was trimmed by 7 bases and the J gene end by 2 bases; junction bases not matched to a gene: 5. The CDR3 covers 13 residues. CDR3 amino acids: CSAQTGGNYGYTF. In DNA, the CDR3 is TGCAGCGCCCAGACAGGGGGAAACTATGGCTACACCTTC.

This clone was recorded many times. The chain joins TRBV11-2 to TRBJ2-7, with 7 bases identical to TRBD2. J lost 5 bases, V lost 3 bases, and 10 bases had no gene match. The germline V gene encodes CDR1 SGHAT and CDR2 FQNNGV. The CDR3 covers 15 residues. DNA for the CDR3: TGTGCCAGCAGCTTGGCTTGGGGGGGTTACCACGAGCAGTACTTC. Translated, it gives CASSLAWGGYHEQYF.

The chain links TRBV5-6 to TRBJ2-1, with 8 bases matching TRBD1. Per germline, CDR1 SGHDT and CDR2 YYEEEE. The V and J ends lost 1 base and 1 base, in that order; junction bases with no gene match: 1. The CDR3 sequence is 15 residues long. In DNA form, the CDR3 reads TGTGCCAGCAGCTTGTGGACAGGGTCCTACAATGAGCAGTTCTTC. Encoded protein: CASSLWTGSYNEQFF.

The genes are TRBV6-2 or TRBV6-3 and TRBJ1-5; TRBD1 matches at 9 bases. The CDR3 sequence is 14 residues long. Trimming took 6 bases from V and 7 from J; bases not matched to a gene: 7. The V gene's germline CDR1 is MNHEY and CDR2 SVGEGT. The CDR3 reads CASSPDRGYQPQHF. CDR3 DNA sequence: TGTGCCAGCAGCCCGGACAGGGGATACCAGCCCCAGCATTTT.

The chain is built from TRBV12-3 or TRBV12-4 and TRBJ2-5, with a weak D call TRBD1 (5 bases). The CDR3 loop spans 12 amino acids. V shed 10 bases and J shed 7 bases, with 16 bases lying between them. In DNA form, the CDR3 reads TGTGCCACCGGGCAGGGCGGTGGGACCCAGTACTTC. Its protein is CATGQGGGTQYF.

The rearrangement links TRBV5-1 to TRBJ2-2, with 12 nucleotides matching TRBD1. Germline V gene data show CDR1 as SGHRS and CDR2 as YFSETQ. The CDR3 has 15 amino acids. The V and J ends lost 5 bases and 6 bases, in that order; junction bases with no gene match: 5. The CDR3 reads CASRPGTGGPGELFF. As DNA, the CDR3 is TGCGCCAGCAGGCCCGGGACAGGGGGCCCCGGGGAGCTGTTTTTT.

This chain links TRBV24-1 with TRBJ1-2; possible D gene TRBD1, 5 bases. Trimming removed 7 bases at V and 8 bases at J, with 16 bases between. The CDR3 is 13 amino acids. The germline V gene encodes CDR1 KGHDR and CDR2 SFDVKD. The CDR3 DNA is TGTGCCACCAGCCCGAGTGACAGTCAAGGCTACACCTTC. Amino acid sequence: CATSPSDSQGYTF.

This chain connects TRBV27 to TRBJ1-2; 10 bases line up with TRBD1. The CDR3 is 15 residues long. Germline CDR1 and CDR2: MNHEY and SMNVEV (reference sequence). V was clipped by 5 bases and J by 6 bases; unmatched bases: 9. In nucleotides, the CDR3 is TGTGCCAGCAGTGGACAGGGGGTTTCAAGAGATGGCTACACCTTC. Protein sequence: CASSGQGVSRDGYTF.

The J gene is TRBJ2-5, the V gene TRBV14, with TRBD1 matching 9 bases. Germline-derived CDR1 and CDR2 are SGHDN and FVKESK. The trim removed 2 bases at V and 4 bases at J, leaving 5 bases unmatched. This CDR3 spans 15 amino acids. The CDR3 here is CASSQIQGARETQYF. CDR3 coding DNA: TGTGCCAGCAGCCAAATACAGGGGGCGCGAGAGACCCAGTACTTC.

The chain has TRBV5-1 and TRBJ2-1; D uncertain. This CDR3 is 14 amino acids long. V was shortened by 4 bases and J by 4 bases, with 12 bases between the two germline ends. Germline-derived CDR1 and CDR2 are SGHRS and YFSETQ. CDR3 DNA sequence: TGCGCCAGCAGCCCCTCCGACTTTTACAATGAGCAGTTCTTC. Its protein product is CASSPSDFYNEQFF. The full variable domain, in which reference TRBV5-1 and TRBJ2-1 provide the parts outside the CDR3, is KAGVTQTPRYLIKTRGQQVTLSCSPISGHRSVSWYQQTPGQGLQFLFEYFSETQRNKGNFPGRFSGRQFSNSRSEMNVSTLELGDSALYLCASSPSDFYNEQFFGPGTRLTVL.

The genes are TRBV19 and TRBJ1-5; D remains ambiguous. This CDR3 has 14 amino acids. The V end lost 0 bases, the J end lost 7 bases, and 10 bases lay between the germline ends. Germline-derived CDR1 and CDR2 are LNHDA and SQIVND (reference sequence). The CDR3: CASSIELNGQPQHF. The CDR3 DNA sequence: TGTGCCAGTAGTATAGAATTGAACGGGCAGCCCCAGCATTTT.

The J gene is TRBJ2-1, the V gene TRBV18, with TRBD2 matching over 11 bases. Germline assignment: CDR1 KGHSH and CDR2 LQKENI. The CDR3 spans 18 residues. The V gene end was trimmed by 0 bases and the J gene end by 0 bases; junction bases not matched to a gene: 4. The CDR3 DNA sequence: TGTGCCAGCTCACCACCGGGACTAGCGGTATCCTCCTACAATGAGCAGTTCTTC. This encodes CASSPPGLAVSSYNEQFF. Full variable domain (rest looked up from reference TRBV18 and TRBJ2-1): NAGVMQNPRHLVRRRGQEARLRCSPMKGHSHVYWYRQLPEEGLKFMVYLQKENIIDESGMPKERFSAEFPKEGPSILRIQQVVRGDSAAYFCASSPPGLAVSSYNEQFFGPGTRLTVL.

The chain employs TRBV2 and TRBJ1-1; TRBD1 agrees at 7 bases. The CDR3 length is 19 residues. CDR1 SNHLY and CDR2 FYNNEI come from the germline V gene. J lost 0 bases, V lost 4 bases, and 17 bases had no gene match. The CDR3 spells CASSGAWGKSTGMNTEAFF. Written as DNA, the CDR3 is TGTGCCAGCAGTGGGGCTTGGGGGAAATCGACAGGGATGAACACTGAAGCTTTCTTT.

The V gene is TRBV11-2, the J gene TRBJ2-2, with 7 bases lining up with TRBD1. This CDR3 region has 16 residues. Germline V gene lookup returns CDR1 SGHAT and CDR2 FQNNGV. V trimming: 6 bases; J trimming: 2 bases; junction bases outside the gene matches: 9. This chain's CDR3 is CASRTDREINTGELFF. CDR3 sequence (DNA): TGTGCCAGCAGAACCGACAGGGAGATCAACACCGGGGAGCTGTTTTTT.

The chain is built from TRBV6-5 and TRBJ2-1; D may be TRBD1 (5 bases). The CDR3 covers 12 residues. Germline CDR1 and CDR2: MNHEY and SVGAGI. Trimming stripped 6 bases from V and 9 bases from J, with 12 bases between. The CDR3 spells CASSLTGAEQFF. The CDR3 DNA reads as TGTGCCAGCAGCCTAACTGGGGCTGAGCAGTTCTTC.

This clone was counted once. J is TRBJ2-3 and V is TRBV19; 7 nucleotides match TRBD2. The V gene's germline CDR1 is LNHDA and CDR2 SQIVND (reference sequence). The ends lost 1 base at V and 0 bases at J; junction bases unmatched: 16. There are 20 residues in the CDR3. In DNA form, the CDR3 reads TGTGCCAGTAGTATAGCGTTGAAGGCGGCGGGAGCAGGTAGCACAGATACGCAGTATTTT. This codes for CASSIALKAAGAGSTDTQYF.

On this clone itself: Different DNA sequences within this sample yield the same CDR3. The chain links TRBV6-5 to TRBJ1-4; possible D gene TRBD1, 6 bases. The CDR3 covers 15 residues. CDR1 MNHEY and CDR2 SVGAGI come from the germline V gene. Trimming stripped 0 bases from V and 8 bases from J, with 13 bases between. The CDR3 nucleotides are TGTGCCAGCAGTTACTCGAACAGGGTGGGCGAAAAACTGTTTTTT. Translated, it gives CASSYSNRVGEKLFF.

The CDR3 DNA is TGTGCCAGCAGCTTACAGGGACAACCGAACACTGAAGCTTTCTTT. Translated: CASSLQGQPNTEAFF. V gene TRBV11-2 combines with J gene TRBJ1-1; possibly TRBD1 for D (6 bases). Deletions cut 2 bases from V and 1 base from J, with 11 bases between. Germline CDR1 is SGHAT and CDR2 is FQNNGV. The CDR3 is 15 amino acids.

The chain uses TRBV19 and TRBJ2-3; 8 bases line up with TRBD1. V gave up 3 bases and J gave up 2 bases; unmatched junction bases: 7. The CDR3 has 16 residues. Germline V gene sequence: CDR1 LNHDA, CDR2 SQIVND (reference sequence). The CDR3 is CASSIVDREPTDTQYF. The CDR3 nucleotides are TGTGCCAGTAGTATCGTGGACAGGGAACCCACAGATACGCAGTATTTT. Variable domain in full (rest from reference TRBV19 and TRBJ2-3): DGGITQSPKYLFRKEGQNVTLSCEQNLNHDAMYWYRQDPGQGLRLIYYSQIVNDFQKGDIAEGYSVSREKKESFPLTVTSAQKNPTAFYLCASSIVDREPTDTQYFGPGTRLTVL.

The chain couples TRBV6-5 to TRBJ2-2; D not certain. The CDR3 is 15 residues long. V lost 8 bases and J 4 bases, leaving 17 bases between the germline ends. Germline CDR1 is MNHEY and CDR2 is SVGAGI. The CDR3 DNA reads as TGTGCCAGCCGACGCGACGCGGCGGCCACCGGGGAGCTGTTTTTT. Its translation is CASRRDAAATGELFF.

About this clone itself: Other DNA sequences within the sample encode an identical CDR3. V gene TRBV5-6 combines with J gene TRBJ1-5, with D tentatively TRBD1 (6 bases). Germline-derived CDR1 and CDR2 are SGHDT and YYEEEE. Trimming took 0 bases from V and 4 from J, leaving 8 bases between them. The CDR3 has 14 amino acids. CDR3 DNA: TGTGCCAGCAGCTTGGCCCAGGGGAATCAGCCCCAGCATTTT. It codes for CASSLAQGNQPQHF.

The CDR3 region has the DNA TGTGCTAGTGGTTCCGTACCCGGGTTCCGTCGAGTGAACACTGAAGCTTTCTTT. This sequence encodes CASGSVPGFRRVNTEAFF. The rearrangement joins TRBV12-5 to TRBJ1-1; D not certain. Trimming removed 4 bases at V and 0 bases at J, with 21 bases between. The CDR3 covers 18 residues. CDR1 and CDR2 (germline): LGHNT, FRNRAP.

The rearrangement joins TRBV27 to TRBJ2-3, with 7 bases matching TRBD2. J gave up 2 bases and V 5 bases, and 13 bases lay outside the gene matches. Germline CDR1 and CDR2: MNHEY and SMNVEV (reference sequence). This CDR3 spans 17 amino acids. Here the CDR3 DNA reads TGTGCCAGCAGTGACCAGGGACTAACCACCGACACAGATACGCAGTATTTT. Translating it yields CASSDQGLTTDTDTQYF.